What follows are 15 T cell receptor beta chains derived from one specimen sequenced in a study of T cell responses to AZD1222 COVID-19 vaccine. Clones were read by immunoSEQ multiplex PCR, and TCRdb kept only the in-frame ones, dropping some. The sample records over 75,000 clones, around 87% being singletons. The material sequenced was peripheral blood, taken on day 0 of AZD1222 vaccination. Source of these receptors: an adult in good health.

The CDR3 DNA sequence: TGTGCCAGCAGCTTCGAAGGTTCACCCCTCCACTTT. As protein: CASSFEGSPLHF. V usage is TRBV7-9 and J usage is TRBJ1-6; the D is unclear. CDR3 size: 12 residues. Trimming cost V 3 bases and J 9 bases, with 6 bases left between them. Per germline, CDR1 SEHNR and CDR2 FQNEAQ (reference sequence).

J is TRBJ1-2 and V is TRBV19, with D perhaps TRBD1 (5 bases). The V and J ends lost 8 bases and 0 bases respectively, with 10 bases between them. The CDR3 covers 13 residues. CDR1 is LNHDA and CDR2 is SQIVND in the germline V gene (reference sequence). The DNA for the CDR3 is TGTGCCAGTTCCAGGGAAGCTAACTATGGCTACACCTTC. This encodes CASSREANYGYTF.

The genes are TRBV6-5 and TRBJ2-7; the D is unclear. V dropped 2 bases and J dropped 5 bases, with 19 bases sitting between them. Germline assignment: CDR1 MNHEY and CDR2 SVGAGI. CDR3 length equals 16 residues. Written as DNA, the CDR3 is TGTGCCAGCAGTTACCGAACGTCTAGTAGGTATCACGAGCAGTACTTC. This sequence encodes CASSYRTSSRYHEQYF.

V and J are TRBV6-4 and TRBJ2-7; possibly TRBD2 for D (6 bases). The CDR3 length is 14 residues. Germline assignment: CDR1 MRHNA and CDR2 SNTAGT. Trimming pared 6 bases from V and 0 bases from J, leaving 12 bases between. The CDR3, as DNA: TGTGCCAGCAGCGGGGACTTCGGCTCCTACGAGCAGTACTTC. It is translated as CASSGDFGSYEQYF.

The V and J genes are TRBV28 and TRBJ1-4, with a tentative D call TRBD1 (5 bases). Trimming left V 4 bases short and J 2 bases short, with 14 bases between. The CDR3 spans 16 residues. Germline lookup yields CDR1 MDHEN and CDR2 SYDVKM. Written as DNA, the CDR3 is TGTGCCAGCAGTTCCATTGACCAGGGCACTAATGAAAAACTGTTTTTT. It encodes CASSSIDQGTNEKLFF. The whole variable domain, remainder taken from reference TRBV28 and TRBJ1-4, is DVKVTQSSRYLVKRTGEKVFLECVQDMDHENMFWYRQDPGLGLRLIYFSYDVKMKEKGDIPEGYSVSREKKERFSLILESASTNQTSMYLCASSSIDQGTNEKLFFGSGTQLSVL.

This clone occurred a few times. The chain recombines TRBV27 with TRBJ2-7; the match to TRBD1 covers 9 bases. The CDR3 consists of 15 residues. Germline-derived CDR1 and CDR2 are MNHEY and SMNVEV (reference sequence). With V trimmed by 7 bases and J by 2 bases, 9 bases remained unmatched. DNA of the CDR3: TGTGCCAGCACCGCAGGGACAGGGCGAACCTACGAGCAGTACTTC. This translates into CASTAGTGRTYEQYF.

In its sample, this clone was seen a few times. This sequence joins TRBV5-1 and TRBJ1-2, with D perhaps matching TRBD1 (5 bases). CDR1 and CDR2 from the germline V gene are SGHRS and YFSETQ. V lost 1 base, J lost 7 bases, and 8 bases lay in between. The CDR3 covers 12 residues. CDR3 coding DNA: TGCGCCAGCAGCTTGAGCAGGGCTGGCTACACCTTC. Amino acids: CASSLSRAGYTF.

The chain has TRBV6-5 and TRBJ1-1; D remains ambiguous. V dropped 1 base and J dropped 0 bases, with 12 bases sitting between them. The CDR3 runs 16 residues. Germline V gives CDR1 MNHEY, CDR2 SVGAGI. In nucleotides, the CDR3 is TGTGCCAGCAGTTACTTTTCCCCCGGGATGAACACTGAAGCTTTCTTT. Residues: CASSYFSPGMNTEAFF.

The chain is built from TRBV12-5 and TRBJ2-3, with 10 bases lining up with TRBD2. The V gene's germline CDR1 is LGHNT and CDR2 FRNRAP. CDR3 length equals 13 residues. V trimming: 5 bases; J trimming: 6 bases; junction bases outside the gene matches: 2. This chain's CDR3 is CASGPGLADTQYF. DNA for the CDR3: TGTGCTAGTGGTCCGGGACTAGCGGATACGCAGTATTTT.

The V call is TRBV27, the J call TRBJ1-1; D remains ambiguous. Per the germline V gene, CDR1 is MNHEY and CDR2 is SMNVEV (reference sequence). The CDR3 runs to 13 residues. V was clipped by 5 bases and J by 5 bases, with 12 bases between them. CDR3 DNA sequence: TGTGCCAGCAGTCCCGGGCCGTGGACTGAAGCTTTCTTT. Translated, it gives CASSPGPWTEAFF.

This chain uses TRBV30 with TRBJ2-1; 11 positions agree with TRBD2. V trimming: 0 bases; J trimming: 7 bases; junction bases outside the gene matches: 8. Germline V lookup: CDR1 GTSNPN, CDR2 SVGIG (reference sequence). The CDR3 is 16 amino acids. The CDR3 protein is CAWSVQLAGGLNEQFF. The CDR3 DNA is TGTGCCTGGAGTGTACAGCTAGCGGGAGGTTTAAATGAGCAGTTCTTC.

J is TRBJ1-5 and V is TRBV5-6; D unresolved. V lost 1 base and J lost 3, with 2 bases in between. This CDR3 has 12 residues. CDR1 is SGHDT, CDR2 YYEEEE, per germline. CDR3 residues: CASSLLNQPQHF. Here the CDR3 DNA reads TGTGCCAGCAGCTTGCTCAATCAGCCCCAGCATTTT.

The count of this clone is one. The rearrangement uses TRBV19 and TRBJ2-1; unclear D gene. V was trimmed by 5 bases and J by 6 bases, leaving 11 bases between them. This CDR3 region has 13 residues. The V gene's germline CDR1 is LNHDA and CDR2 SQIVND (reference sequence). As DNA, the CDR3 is TGTGCCAGTAGTTCGACCCCCCTCAATGAGCAGTTCTTC. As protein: CASSSTPLNEQFF.

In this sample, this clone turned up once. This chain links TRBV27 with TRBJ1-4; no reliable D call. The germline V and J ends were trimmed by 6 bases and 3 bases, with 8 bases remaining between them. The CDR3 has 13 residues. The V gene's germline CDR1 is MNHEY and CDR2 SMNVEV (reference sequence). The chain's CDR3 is CASRALPNEKLFF. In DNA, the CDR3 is TGTGCCAGCAGGGCACTCCCTAATGAAAAACTGTTTTTT.

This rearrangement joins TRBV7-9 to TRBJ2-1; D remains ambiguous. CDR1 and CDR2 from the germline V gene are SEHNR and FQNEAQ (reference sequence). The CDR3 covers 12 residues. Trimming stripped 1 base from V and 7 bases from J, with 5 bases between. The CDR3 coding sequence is TGTGCCAGCAGCTTAGGGCTTAATGAGCAGTTCTTC. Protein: CASSLGLNEQFF. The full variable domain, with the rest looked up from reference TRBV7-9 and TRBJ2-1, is DTGVSQNPRHKITKRGQNVTFRCDPISEHNRLYWYRQTLGQGPEFLTYFQNEAQLEKSRLLSDRFSAERPKGSFSTLEIQRTEQGDSAMYLCASSLGLNEQFFGPGTRLTVL.